Only a few counts were recorded for the clone carrying this T cell receptor (beta chain). Its cognate antigen is unknown. 13 Jbeta primers and 60 Vbeta primers were used for the PCR. Produced via immunoSEQ multiplex PCR; TCRdb's table is partial and in-frame only. The sample lists approximately 160,000 clones, roughly 80% occurring once. Germline V gene sequence: CDR1 SQVTM, CDR2 ANQGSEA. CDR3 length: 14 amino acids. J lost 0 bases, V lost 3 bases, and 5 bases had no gene match. This record belongs to a study of cytomegalovirus exposure and HLA in healthy donors. Study-level points and caveats: The study flagged approximately 180 TCR beta chains as cytomegalovirus-associated. By a later analysis, the bulk of CMV-associated TCR beta chains appeared HLA-restricted. Earlier analysis yielded a pattern in which most TCR beta V segments were productive about 90% or about 30% of the time. In the analysis, some V segments, TRBV6-2 and TRBV6-3 included, were excluded as indistinguishable.

The rearrangement uses TRBV29-1 and TRBJ2-7; TRBD1 matches 7 bases. Sequenced sample: PBMCs. This sequence was found in a girl aged 2-10 years in good health and CMV-seropositive. The CDR3 reads CSVEHRGTSYEQYF. CDR3 in DNA: TGCAGCGTTGAGCACAGGGGAACCTCCTACGAGCAGTACTTC.